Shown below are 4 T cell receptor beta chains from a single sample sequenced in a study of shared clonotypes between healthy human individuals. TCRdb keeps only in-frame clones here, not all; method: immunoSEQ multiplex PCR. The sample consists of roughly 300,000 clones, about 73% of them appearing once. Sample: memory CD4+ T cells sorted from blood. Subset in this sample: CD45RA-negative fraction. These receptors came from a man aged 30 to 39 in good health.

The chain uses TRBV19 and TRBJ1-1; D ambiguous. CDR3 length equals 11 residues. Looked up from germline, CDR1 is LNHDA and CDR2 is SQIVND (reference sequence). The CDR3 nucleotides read TGTGATTTCCCCGGGAACACTGAAGCTTTCTTT. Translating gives CDFPGNTEAFF.

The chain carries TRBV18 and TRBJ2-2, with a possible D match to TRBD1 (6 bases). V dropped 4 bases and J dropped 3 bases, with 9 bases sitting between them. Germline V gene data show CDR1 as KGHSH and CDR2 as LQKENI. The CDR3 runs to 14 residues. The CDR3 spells CASSRRTDTGELFF. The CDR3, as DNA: TGTGCCAGCTCACGACGGACAGACACCGGGGAGCTGTTTTTT.

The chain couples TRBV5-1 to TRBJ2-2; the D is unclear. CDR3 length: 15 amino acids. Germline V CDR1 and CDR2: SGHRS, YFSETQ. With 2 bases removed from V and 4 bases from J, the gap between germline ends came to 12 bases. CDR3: CASSLNFQSTGELFF. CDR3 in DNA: TGCGCCAGCAGCTTAAACTTCCAGAGCACCGGGGAGCTGTTTTTT.

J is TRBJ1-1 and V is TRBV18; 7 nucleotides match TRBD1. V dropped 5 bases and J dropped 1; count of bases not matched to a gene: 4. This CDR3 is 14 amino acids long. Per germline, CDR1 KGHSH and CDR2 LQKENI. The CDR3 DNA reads TGTGCCAGCTCATTAGGGGGCAAGAACACTGAAGCTTTCTTT. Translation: CASSLGGKNTEAFF.